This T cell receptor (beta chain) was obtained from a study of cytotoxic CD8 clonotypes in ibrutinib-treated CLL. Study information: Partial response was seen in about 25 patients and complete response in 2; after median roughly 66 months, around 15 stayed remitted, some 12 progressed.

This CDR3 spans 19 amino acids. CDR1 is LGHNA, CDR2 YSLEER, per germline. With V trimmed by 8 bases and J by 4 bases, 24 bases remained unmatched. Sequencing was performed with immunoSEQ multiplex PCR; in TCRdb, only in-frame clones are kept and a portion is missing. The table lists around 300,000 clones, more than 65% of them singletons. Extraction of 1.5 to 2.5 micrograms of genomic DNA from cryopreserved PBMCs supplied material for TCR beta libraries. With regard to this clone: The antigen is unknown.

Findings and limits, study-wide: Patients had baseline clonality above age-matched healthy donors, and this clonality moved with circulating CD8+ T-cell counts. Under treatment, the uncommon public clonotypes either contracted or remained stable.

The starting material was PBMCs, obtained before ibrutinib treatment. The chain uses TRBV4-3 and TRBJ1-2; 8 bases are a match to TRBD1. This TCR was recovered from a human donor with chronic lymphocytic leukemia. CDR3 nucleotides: TGCGCCAGCGGAACCGAGTTAGGCTTGGCAGGGGGCGCCGGCTATGGCTACACCTTC. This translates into CASGTELGLAGGAGYGYTF.